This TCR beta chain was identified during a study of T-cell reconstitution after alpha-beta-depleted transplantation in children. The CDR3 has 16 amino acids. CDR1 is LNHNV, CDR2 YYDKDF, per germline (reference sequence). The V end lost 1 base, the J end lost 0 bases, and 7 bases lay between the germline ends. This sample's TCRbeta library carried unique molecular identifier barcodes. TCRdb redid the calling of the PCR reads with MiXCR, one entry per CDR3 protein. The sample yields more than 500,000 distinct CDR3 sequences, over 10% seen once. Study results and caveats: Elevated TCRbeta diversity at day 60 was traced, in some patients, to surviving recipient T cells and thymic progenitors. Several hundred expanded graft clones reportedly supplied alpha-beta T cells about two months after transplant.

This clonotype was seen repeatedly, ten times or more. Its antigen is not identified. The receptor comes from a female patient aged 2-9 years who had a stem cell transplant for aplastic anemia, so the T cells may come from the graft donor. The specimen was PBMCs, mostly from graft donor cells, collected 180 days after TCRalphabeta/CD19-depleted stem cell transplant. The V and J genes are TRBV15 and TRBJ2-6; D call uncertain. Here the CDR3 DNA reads TGTGCCACCAGCAGAGCCTCCCACTCTGGGGCCAACGTCCTGACTTTC. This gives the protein CATSRASHSGANVLTF.